This T cell receptor beta chain was identified in a study of blood T cell repertoires in COVID-19. About the research overall: PBMCs, B-cell-depleted T cells, or T cells provided the cDNA or gDNA that made up the material.

Germline V gene lookup returns CDR1 MNHNY and CDR2 SVGAGI (reference sequence). V was pared by 9 bases and J by 10 bases, with 22 bases between. The CDR3 totals 15 residues. This table comes from immunoSEQ multiplex PCR, and its TCRdb copy is limited to in-frame clones, with some not included. The sample has approximately 190,000 clones, about four fifths seen once. The sample consisted of peripheral blood. The source of this sequence is a woman aged 60 to 75 with COVID-19, enrolled during active disease. The chain links TRBV6-6 to TRBJ1-6; weak D call: TRBD1 (5 bases). The CDR3 nucleotides are TGTGCCAGTTTAACTGGGGGATCGCGGGGATCACCCCTCCACTTT. This gives the protein CASLTGGSRGSPLHF.